A selection of T cell receptor beta chains follows, all from one sample in a study of control samples from healthy donors and cancer patients. Repertoires were generated with immunoSEQ multiplex PCR, while TCRdb's copy carries only in-frame clones and drops some. In the table there are around 130,000 clones, about 93% of which are singletons. The sequencing input was PBMCs. These receptors were taken from a man aged 45-65 years with head and neck cancer. CDR3s include the opening cysteine and the closing phenylalanine or tryptophan. The D gene is left open where the match is weak. Clone size is shown for a subset of rows, as once, few, many or a class of expanded clone.

j_call d_call clone_size v_call cdr3_aa cdr3_nt
TRBJ2-1 - - TRBV24-1 CATNSGDSSYNEQFF TGTGCCACCAATTCAGGGGACTCCTCCTACAATGAGCAGTTCTTC
TRBJ1-2 - - TRBV4-3 CASSQDSGRGVGGYTF TGCGCCAGCAGCCAAGATTCAGGCCGGGGAGTTGGTGGCTACACCTTC
TRBJ2-2 - - TRBV5-1 CASRRGDTGELFF TGCGCCAGCAGGCGGGGAGACACCGGGGAGCTGTTTTTT
TRBJ2-7 TRBD2 - TRBV5-4 CASSTVLAGGTYEQYF TGTGCCAGCAGCACGGTACTAGCGGGGGGCACCTACGAGCAGTACTTC
TRBJ2-7 - - TRBV4-1 CASSQDAHRSGEQYF TGCGCCAGCAGCCAAGATGCCCACCGGAGCGGCGAGCAGTACTTC
TRBJ1-5 TRBD1 - TRBV7-8 CASSFRQGARDQPQHF TGTGCCAGCAGCTTTCGACAGGGGGCGAGGGATCAGCCCCAGCATTTT
TRBJ2-1 - - TRBV14 CASSQGRVSYNEQFF TGTGCCAGCAGCCAAGGCAGGGTTTCTTACAATGAGCAGTTCTTC
TRBJ1-4 TRBD1 - TRBV9 CASNRVGRQGEKLFF TGTGCCAGCAACCGAGTAGGCCGACAGGGGGAAAAACTGTTTTTT
TRBJ2-7 - once TRBV6-2/TRBV6-3 CASSYYGVTYEQYF TGTGCCAGCAGTTATTACGGGGTCACCTACGAGCAGTACTTC
TRBJ2-7 - - TRBV28 CASSLDGYEQYF TGTGCCAGCAGTTTGGACGGCTACGAGCAGTACTTC
TRBJ1-2 TRBD1 - TRBV28 CASRRGGQTNYGYTF TGTGCCAGCAGACGTGGGGGACAGACTAACTATGGCTACACCTTC
TRBJ1-1 - - TRBV4-3 CASSQGDVDHTEAFF TGCGCCAGCAGCCAAGGGGACGTGGACCACACTGAAGCTTTCTTT
TRBJ1-3 TRBD1 - TRBV5-1 CASRARQGTGNTIYF TGCGCCAGCAGGGCAAGACAGGGTACAGGAAACACCATATATTTT
TRBJ1-3 - - TRBV6-6 CASSYGESGNTIYF TGTGCCAGCAGTTACGGGGAGTCTGGAAACACCATATATTTT
TRBJ1-2 TRBD1 - TRBV2 CASVTGGLGYGYTF TGTGCCAGCGTGACAGGGGGCCTCGGCTATGGCTACACCTTC
TRBJ2-3 - - TRBV7-3 CASSSQGSIWDTQYF TGTGCCAGCAGCTCTCAGGGGTCCATATGGGATACGCAGTATTTT
TRBJ2-3 TRBD1 - TRBV11-1 CASSSGQGLDTQYF TGTGCCAGCAGCTCCGGACAGGGATTGGATACGCAGTATTTT
TRBJ1-2 - - TRBV15 CATRLTENRNYGYTF TGTGCCACCAGACTGACCGAAAACCGTAACTATGGCTACACCTTC
TRBJ2-1 - - TRBV19 CASRYQGGSYNEQFF TGTGCCAGTAGATACCAGGGGGGCTCCTACAATGAGCAGTTCTTC
TRBJ2-2 - - TRBV30 CAKERALGELFF TGTGCCAAGGAAAGGGCCCTCGGGGAGCTGTTTTTT
TRBJ1-5 - - TRBV15 CATSRVYGASNQPQHF TGTGCCACCAGCAGAGTGTATGGGGCGAGCAATCAGCCCCAGCATTTT
TRBJ2-7 TRBD1 - TRBV7-2 CASRVQGASSYEQYF TGTGCCAGCAGGGTGCAGGGGGCGAGCTCCTACGAGCAGTACTTC
TRBJ1-1 - - TRBV3-1/TRBV3-2 CASTIKGETNTEAFF TGTGCCAGCACGATCAAGGGGGAGACGAACACTGAAGCTTTCTTT